The following is a T cell receptor beta chain sequence with its context. Its antigen remains unidentified. This sample is part of a study of CD8+CD57+ T cells in acquired aplastic anemia. The wider study: Sorted CD4+ plus CD8+ cells gave DNA averaging roughly 3.5 ug. Study-level findings and limits: Patients and controls shared about 27 CD8+ CDR3 sequences. With respect to CD8+ Simpson's diversity, patients and controls did not differ significantly.

This CDR3 region has 13 residues. CDR1 is SGHVS and CDR2 is FNYEAQ in the germline V gene. V was cut by 1 base and J by 8 bases, with 11 bases left in between. Genomic DNA constituted the template upon which TCR beta VDJ and CDR3 profiling was performed. TCRdb re-derived calls from the reads in MiXCR, one entry per CDR3 protein. Of about 220,000 distinct CDR3 sequences detected, 34% appear once; the ten largest clones hold about 1.1%. The receptor comes from a human donor in good health, serving as a control. Sequencing input: sorted CD4+, CD8+, or CD8+CD57+ T cells (not recorded which) from PBMCs. The J gene is TRBJ1-2, the V gene TRBV7-6, with TRBD1 as a possible D gene (5 bases). CDR3 sequence: CASSLGREGGYTF. The CDR3 bases are TGTGCCAGCAGCTTAGGCAGGGAGGGCGGCTACACCTTC.